This entry lists 23 T cell receptor beta chains sequenced from one sample in a study of blood T cell repertoires in COVID-19 (dated by TCRdb to 2018 to 2021). The protocol used for the library was the immunoSEQ multiplex PCR assay. This immuneACCESS table, as held by TCRdb, lists in-frame sequences with V and J called but not all clones. Of the missing ones, under half trace to an unresolved V gene in checked studies; the others have no known cause. Across this sample there are 250,000 to 350,000 clones, with around 89% seen only once. The ten largest account for approximately 7.2% of the sample. The source material was peripheral blood. The receptors were sampled from a woman in her 30s who had recovered from COVID-19.

Concerning this clone itself: In the same sample, other DNA sequences code for this CDR3. The chain uses TRBV5-8 and TRBJ1-5; no clear D gene. Deletions cut 4 bases from V and 4 bases from J, with 6 bases between. CDR3 length equals 12 residues. Germline values: CDR1 SGHTS, CDR2 YDEGEE. CDR3 sequence reads: CASSLRNQPQHF. CDR3 DNA sequence: TGTGCCAGCAGCCTACGTAATCAGCCCCAGCATTTT.

The rearrangement uses TRBV18 and TRBJ1-5, with a tentative D call TRBD1 (5 bases). The germline CDR1 and CDR2 sequences are KGHSH and LQKENI. V lost 1 base and J lost 1, with 11 bases in between. The CDR3 runs 16 residues. The CDR3 DNA follows: TGTGCCAGCTCACCACTGCCAGGGCAAAGCAATCAGCCCCAGCATTTT. It is translated as CASSPLPGQSNQPQHF.

This clone appeared a few times. The rearrangement joins TRBV19 to TRBJ2-2; D is possibly TRBD1 (5 bases). The CDR3 covers 15 residues. Trimming took off 6 bases at V and 2 bases at J, with 13 bases between the two ends. Germline V gives CDR1 LNHDA, CDR2 SQIVND (reference sequence). CDR3 residues: CASRGADTNTGELFF. The CDR3 DNA sequence: TGTGCCAGTAGGGGTGCGGACACAAACACCGGGGAGCTGTTTTTT.

V usage is TRBV5-4 and J usage is TRBJ2-2; TRBD1 agrees at 8 bases. CDR1 is SGHNT and CDR2 is YYREEE in the germline V gene (reference sequence). This CDR3 has 15 residues. J lost 3 bases, V lost 4 bases, and 5 bases had no gene match. In DNA, the CDR3 is TGTGCCAGCAGCCCTTTGACAGGGGACACCGGGGAGCTGTTTTTT. This gives the protein CASSPLTGDTGELFF.

V gene TRBV5-6 combines with J gene TRBJ2-7; 8 nucleotides align to TRBD2. V lost 4 bases and J lost 2; bases outside the gene matches: 2. Germline assignment: CDR1 SGHDT and CDR2 YYEEEE. The CDR3 runs 13 residues. DNA of the CDR3: TGTGCCAGCAGCGACGGGGGGGCCTACGAGCAGTACTTC. Its translation: CASSDGGAYEQYF.

V and J are TRBV3-1 (or the pseudogene TRBV3-2) and TRBJ2-7, with 9 bases lining up with TRBD1. The V and J ends lost 3 bases and 2 bases, in that order; junction bases with no gene match: 2. Per germline, CDR1 LGHDT and CDR2 YNNKEL (reference sequence). There are 14 residues in the CDR3. In nucleotides, the CDR3 is TGTGCCAGCAGCCACGGGGACAGGGCCTACGAGCAGTACTTC. Amino acids: CASSHGDRAYEQYF.

V usage is TRBV5-4 and J usage is TRBJ2-3, with TRBD2 matching 9 bases. Germline CDR1 is SGHNT and CDR2 is YYREEE (reference sequence). This CDR3 is 17 amino acids long. Unmatched junction bases numbered 14, after V lost 4 bases and J lost 5 bases. The CDR3 protein is CASSQNRGTSLGDTQYF. CDR3 nucleotides: TGTGCCAGCAGCCAGAATAGAGGGACTAGCTTGGGAGATACGCAGTATTTT.

The genes are TRBV7-8 and TRBJ1-5, with no clear D. Between the trimmed V and J ends, which lost 1 base and 9 bases, there was a span of 10 bases. The CDR3 has 13 amino acids. Germline V gives CDR1 SGHVS, CDR2 FQNEAQ. Here the CDR3 reads CASSLVGARPQHF. The CDR3 DNA reads as TGTGCCAGCAGCTTAGTGGGAGCTCGGCCCCAGCATTTT.

This clone was seen more than once but under ten times. The gene calls are TRBV7-9 and TRBJ1-2, with TRBD1 matching 8 bases. The CDR3 length is 15 residues. Germline V lookup: CDR1 SEHNR, CDR2 FQNEAQ (reference sequence). J gave up 4 bases and V 6 bases, and 10 bases lay outside the gene matches. The CDR3 loop reads CASSSRDRPFYGYTF. The CDR3 DNA reads TGTGCCAGCAGTTCCAGGGACAGGCCCTTCTATGGCTACACCTTC. Using reference TRBV7-9 and TRBJ1-2 for the parts outside the CDR3, the full variable domain is DTGVSQNPRHKITKRGQNVTFRCDPISEHNRLYWYRQTLGQGPEFLTYFQNEAQLEKSRLLSDRFSAERPKGSFSTLEIQRTEQGDSAMYLCASSSRDRPFYGYTFGSGTRLTVV.

The chain couples TRBV7-2 to TRBJ1-4; 8 bases map to TRBD1. J gave up 8 bases and V 2 bases, and 4 bases lay outside the gene matches. Per germline, CDR1 SGHTA and CDR2 FQGNSA. The CDR3 is 14 residues long. The chain's CDR3 is CASSLMQGAEKLFF. In DNA, the CDR3 is TGTGCCAGCAGCTTAATGCAGGGGGCAGAAAAACTGTTTTTT.

The chain joins TRBV7-9 to TRBJ1-1; 8 bases agree with TRBD1. This CDR3 comprises 12 residues. The germline CDR1 and CDR2 sequences are SEHNR and FQNEAQ (reference sequence). Unmatched junction bases numbered 5, after V lost 4 bases and J lost 10 bases. The CDR3: CASSSGQGRAFF. CDR3 sequence (DNA): TGTGCCAGCAGCTCAGGACAGGGAAGAGCTTTCTTT.

This chain connects TRBV7-9 to TRBJ2-2; D possibly corresponds to TRBD1 (5 bases). CDR3 length equals 16 residues. The germline CDR1 and CDR2 sequences are SEHNR and FQNEAQ (reference sequence). Deletions cut 5 bases from V and 1 base from J, with 14 bases between. The CDR3 sequence: CASSPRIRENTGELFF. CDR3 DNA: TGTGCCAGCAGCCCCCGTATCAGGGAGAACACCGGGGAGCTGTTTTTT. The variable domain in full, with the rest retrieved from reference TRBV7-9 and TRBJ2-2, is DTGVSQNPRHKITKRGQNVTFRCDPISEHNRLYWYRQTLGQGPEFLTYFQNEAQLEKSRLLSDRFSAERPKGSFSTLEIQRTEQGDSAMYLCASSPRIRENTGELFFGEGSRLTVL.

This clone showed up just a few times. The CDR3 DNA reads as TGTGCCAGTAGTATCCAGGGGGAAGCGCAGTATTTT. It yields the protein CASSIQGEAQYF. This chain joins TRBV19 and TRBJ2-3; 7 bases align to TRBD1. CDR3 length: 12 amino acids. The trim removed 3 bases at V and 10 bases at J, leaving 4 bases unmatched. Germline CDR1 reads LNHDA; CDR2 reads SQIVND (reference sequence).

This clone came up a few times. Other DNA sequences in the same sample also yield this CDR3. This sequence joins TRBV7-9 and TRBJ1-1; weak D call: TRBD1 (6 bases). The V end lost 1 base, the J end lost 1 base, and 7 bases lay between the germline ends. CDR1 and CDR2 (germline): SEHNR, FQNEAQ (reference sequence). There are 14 residues in the CDR3. The CDR3 is CASSLGGGNTEAFF. CDR3 sequence (DNA): TGTGCCAGCAGCTTAGGAGGGGGGAACACTGAAGCTTTCTTT.

V is TRBV3-1 (or the pseudogene TRBV3-2) and J is TRBJ2-5, with 12 positions matching TRBD2. The J segment lost 2 bases and the V segment lost 4 bases, leaving 8 bases of the junction unmatched. CDR1 is LGHDT, CDR2 YNNKEL, per germline (reference sequence). CDR3 length: 17 amino acids. The CDR3 loop reads CASSLRTSGERQETQYF. The CDR3 DNA sequence: TGTGCCAGCAGCCTGAGGACTAGCGGGGAACGTCAAGAGACCCAGTACTTC.

The rearrangement links TRBV7-3 to TRBJ2-1, with TRBD2 identical over 9 bases. CDR3 length equals 16 residues. Per germline, CDR1 SGHTA and CDR2 FQGTGA. The ends lost 2 bases at V and 9 bases at J; junction bases unmatched: 11. The CDR3 loop reads CASSLGTRGGLSEQFF. The CDR3, as DNA: TGTGCCAGCAGCTTAGGTACGCGGGGGGGCCTAAGTGAGCAGTTCTTC.

The V call is TRBV9, the J call TRBJ2-3; TRBD1 might be the D (5 bases). CDR3 length equals 15 residues. Germline V CDR1 and CDR2: SGDLS, YYNGEE. Trimming shortened V by 0 bases and J by 2 bases, and 10 bases separated the two germline ends. CDR3 region: CASSVDSGPTDTQYF. DNA for the CDR3: TGTGCCAGCAGCGTAGATTCAGGGCCCACAGATACGCAGTATTTT. Full variable domain (missing parts from reference TRBV9 and TRBJ2-3): DSGVTQTPKHLITATGQRVTLRCSPRSGDLSVYWYQQSLDQGLQFLIQYYNGEERAKGNILERFSAQQFPDLHSELNLSSLELGDSALYFCASSVDSGPTDTQYFGPGTRLTVL.

This clone was seen a single time. V is TRBV7-2 and J is TRBJ1-2; 7 bases map to TRBD1. V lost 2 bases to trimming and J lost 5 bases; unmatched junction nucleotides: 5. The CDR3 is made up of 14 amino acids. Germline loops: CDR1 SGHTA, CDR2 FQGNSA. CDR3 protein: CASSLIAGGYGYTF. In DNA, the CDR3 is TGTGCCAGCAGCTTAATTGCAGGGGGATATGGCTACACCTTC.

The chain employs TRBV5-5 and TRBJ2-7; TRBD1 matches at 11 bases. Unmatched junction bases numbered 6, after V lost 0 bases and J lost 4 bases. Germline CDR1 reads SGHKS; CDR2 reads YYEKEE (reference sequence). There are 16 residues in the CDR3. CDR3 DNA: TGTGCCAGCAGCTTGGAAGGGACAGGGGGACGGTACGAGCAGTACTTC. Its translation is CASSLEGTGGRYEQYF.

CDR3 sequence: CASRRVRGRGEKLFF. The DNA for the CDR3 is TGTGCCAGCAGACGAGTCCGGGGTCGGGGGGAAAAACTGTTTTTT. The J gene is TRBJ1-4, the V gene TRBV13; tentatively, D is TRBD1 (5 bases). The V gene lost 6 bases and the J gene lost 8 bases, with 19 bases spanning the gap. CDR3 size: 15 residues. Germline CDR1 is PRHDT and CDR2 is FYEKMQ (reference sequence). The whole variable domain, filled in from reference TRBV13 and TRBJ1-4, reads AAGVIQSPRHLIKEKRETATLKCYPIPRHDTVYWYQQGPGQDPQFLISFYEKMQSDKGSIPDRFSAQQFSDYHSELNMSSLELGDSALYFCASRRVRGRGEKLFFGSGTQLSVL.

The chain recombines TRBV30 with TRBJ2-5; 12 bases are a match to TRBD2. Trimming removed 7 bases from V and 2 bases from J; junction bases left unmatched: 8. Germline-derived CDR1 and CDR2 are GTSNPN and SVGIG (reference sequence). This CDR3 region has 15 residues. CDR3: CAFRRLAGVQETQYF. In DNA, the CDR3 is TGTGCCTTTCGCCGACTAGCGGGGGTACAAGAGACCCAGTACTTC.

The CDR3 region is CASSAYEGSLETQYF. CDR3 bases: TGTGCCAGCAGCGCCTATGAGGGTTCTTTGGAGACCCAGTACTTC. The rearrangement uses TRBV9 and TRBJ2-5, with D maybe TRBD2 (5 bases). CDR1 and CDR2 from the germline V gene are SGDLS and YYNGEE. This CDR3 comprises 15 residues. With 3 bases removed from V and 5 bases from J, the gap between germline ends came to 17 bases. Full variable domain (remainder filled in from reference TRBV9 and TRBJ2-5): DSGVTQTPKHLITATGQRVTLRCSPRSGDLSVYWYQQSLDQGLQFLIQYYNGEERAKGNILERFSAQQFPDLHSELNLSSLELGDSALYFCASSAYEGSLETQYFGPGTRLLVL.

The J gene is TRBJ2-7, the V gene TRBV6-1; 9 positions match TRBD2. The CDR3 loop spans 15 amino acids. Looked up from germline, CDR1 is MNHNS and CDR2 is SASEGT. The trim removed 4 bases at V and 5 bases at J, leaving 9 bases unmatched. The CDR3 DNA reads as TGTGCCAGCAGTGGCGGGGGGGCGGCTAAAAACGAGCAGTACTTC. Translated, it gives CASSGGGAAKNEQYF.